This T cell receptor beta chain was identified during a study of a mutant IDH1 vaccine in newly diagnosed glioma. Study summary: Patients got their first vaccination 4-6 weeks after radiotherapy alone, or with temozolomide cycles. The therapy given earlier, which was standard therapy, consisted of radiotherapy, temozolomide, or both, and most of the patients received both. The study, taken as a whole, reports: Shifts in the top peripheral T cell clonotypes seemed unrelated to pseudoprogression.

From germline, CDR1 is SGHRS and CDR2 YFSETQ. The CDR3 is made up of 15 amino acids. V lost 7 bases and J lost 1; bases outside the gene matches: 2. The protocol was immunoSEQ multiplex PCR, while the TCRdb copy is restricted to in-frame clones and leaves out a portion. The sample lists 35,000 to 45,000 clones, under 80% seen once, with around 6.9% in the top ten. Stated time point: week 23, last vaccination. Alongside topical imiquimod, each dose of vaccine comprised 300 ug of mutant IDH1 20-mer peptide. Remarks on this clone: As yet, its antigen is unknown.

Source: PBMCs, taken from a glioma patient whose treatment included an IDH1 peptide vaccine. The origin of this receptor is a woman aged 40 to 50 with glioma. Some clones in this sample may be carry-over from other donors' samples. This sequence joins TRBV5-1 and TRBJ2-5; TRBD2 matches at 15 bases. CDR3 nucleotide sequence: TGCGCCAGCCGGACTAGCGGGAGGGGCCAAGAGACCCAGTACTTC. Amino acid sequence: CASRTSGRGQETQYF.